The 23 T cell receptor beta chains reported below all come from one sample, sequenced in a study of cytomegalovirus exposure and HLA in healthy donors. Primers included in the PCR were 60 Vbeta and 13 Jbeta primers. The assay was immunoSEQ multiplex PCR, and TCRdb's table has in-frame clones only and misses some. The sample contains 130,000 or so clones, around 73% of which appear only once. Specimen: PBMCs. These receptors were obtained from a middle-aged man in good health and CMV-seronegative.

This rearrangement joins TRBV7-2 to TRBJ2-7, with 9 nucleotides matching TRBD1. CDR3 length: 12 residues. CDR1 is SGHTA, CDR2 FQGNSA, per germline. The V and J ends lost 6 bases and 7 bases, in that order; junction bases with no gene match: 4. The CDR3, as DNA: TGTGCCAGCAGAGGACAGGGGACAGAGCAGTACTTC. Translated, it gives CASRGQGTEQYF.

The chain has TRBV5-1 and TRBJ2-1; 7 bases line up with TRBD2. The CDR3 has 16 residues. Germline V gene data show CDR1 as SGHRS and CDR2 as YFSETQ. The V segment lost 0 bases and the J segment 3 bases; nucleotides outside the gene matches: 6. DNA for the CDR3: TGCGCCAGCAGCTTGGAGGCGGGAGAGATCTACAATGAGCAGTTCTTC. It is translated as CASSLEAGEIYNEQFF.

This rearrangement joins TRBV28 to TRBJ1-2; D is ambiguous. V lost 3 bases, J lost 2 bases, and 7 bases lay in between. This CDR3 is 13 amino acids long. In germline, CDR1 is MDHEN, CDR2 SYDVKM. The CDR3 DNA reads TGTGCCAGCAGTTTGGTGGAGAACTATGGCTACACCTTC. Translating gives CASSLVENYGYTF.

The chain carries TRBV2 and TRBJ1-1, with TRBD1 matching over 9 bases. Trimming took 6 bases from V and 6 from J; bases not matched to a gene: 5. This CDR3 is 13 amino acids long. Germline values: CDR1 SNHLY, CDR2 FYNNEI. CDR3: CASSPQGAAEAFF. The CDR3 DNA follows: TGTGCCAGCAGCCCACAGGGGGCCGCTGAAGCTTTCTTT. The full variable domain, completed using reference TRBV2 and TRBJ1-1, is EPEVTQTPSHQVTQMGQEVILRCVPISNHLYFYWYRQILGQKVEFLVSFYNNEISEKSEIFDDQFSVERPDGSNFTLKIRSTKLEDSAMYFCASSPQGAAEAFFGQGTRLTVV.

The rearrangement uses TRBV12-1 and TRBJ2-7; TRBD1, the table's D call, was not compared with the DNA. TRBV12-1 has pseudogene status. This CDR3 region has 16 residues. CDR3 sequence: CASSPGGQGQSYEQYF. CDR3 sequence (DNA): TGTGCCAGCAGCCCGGGGGGACAGGGACAATCCTACGAGCAGTACTTC.

The chain employs TRBV7-8 and TRBJ2-4; 8 bases agree with TRBD2. V was clipped by 5 bases and J by 9 bases; unmatched bases: 18. Germline values: CDR1 SGHVS, CDR2 FQNEAQ. There are 17 residues in the CDR3. The CDR3 sequence is CASSPWGTRDRGGIQYF. DNA of the CDR3: TGTGCCAGCAGCCCTTGGGGAACACGGGACCGGGGGGGCATTCAGTACTTC.

The chain is built from TRBV9 and TRBJ2-2; 11 positions agree with TRBD2. Per germline, CDR1 SGDLS and CDR2 YYNGEE. The CDR3 extends over 18 amino acids. Trimming removed 4 bases from V and 3 bases from J; junction bases left unmatched: 11. CDR3 DNA: TGTGCCAGCAGCCCTAAGACTACACTAGCGGGGGACACCGGGGAGCTGTTTTTT. It is translated as CASSPKTTLAGDTGELFF.

The chain employs TRBV5-6 and TRBJ1-3, with 7 bases lining up with TRBD1. The length of the CDR3 is 13 residues. Germline assignment: CDR1 SGHDT and CDR2 YYEEEE. J gave up 11 bases and V 0 bases, and 5 bases lay outside the gene matches. The DNA for the CDR3 is TGTGCCAGCAGCTTGGGACAGGGCATCGCCATATATTTT. The encoded protein is CASSLGQGIAIYF. The variable domain in full, completed from reference TRBV5-6 and TRBJ1-3, reads DAGVTQSPTHLIKTRGQQVTLRCSPKSGHDTVSWYQQALGQGPQFIFQYYEEEERQRGNFPDRFSGHQFPNYSSELNVNALLLGDSALYLCASSLGQGIAIYFGEGSWLTVV.

This clone was detected a few times. The CDR3 here is CSVGRTSGGTDTQYF. In DNA, the CDR3 is TGCAGCGTTGGGAGGACTAGCGGGGGGACAGATACGCAGTATTTT. The chain is built from TRBV29-1 and TRBJ2-3; 14 bases are shared with TRBD2. Germline CDR1 and CDR2: SQVTM and ANQGSEA. The CDR3 contains 15 residues. J was trimmed by 3 bases and V by 4 bases; bases with no gene match: 3.

This clone was seen only a few times. The chain joins TRBV10-3 to TRBJ1-1; D unclear. This CDR3 is 13 amino acids long. Looked up from germline, CDR1 is ENHRY and CDR2 is SYGVKD. V was trimmed by 4 bases and J by 1 base, leaving 7 bases between them. The CDR3 nucleotides read TGTGCCATCAGTGTGGCCGCGAACACTGAAGCTTTCTTT. Amino acid sequence: CAISVAANTEAFF.

This sequence joins TRBV29-1 and TRBJ1-2, with D possibly being TRBD1 (5 bases). The CDR3 sequence is 12 residues long. The germline CDR1 and CDR2 sequences are SQVTM and ANQGSEA. The ends were cut back, 6 bases at V and 7 bases at J, with 15 bases in the middle. The CDR3 loop is CSVPGRGSGYTF. DNA of the CDR3: TGCAGCGTCCCGGGTAGGGGATCTGGCTACACCTTC.

J is TRBJ1-3 and V is TRBV5-4, with 8 positions matching TRBD1. CDR1 is SGHNT, CDR2 YYREEE, per germline (reference sequence). The V and J ends lost 2 bases and 2 bases, in that order; junction bases with no gene match: 9. The CDR3 contains 17 residues. The CDR3 coding sequence is TGTGCCAGCAGCTTAGCCGTCGGACAGGGTGCTGGAAACACCATATATTTT. Translation: CASSLAVGQGAGNTIYF.

About this clone: The junction differs from germline at one of its ends, possibly a read error. The CDR3 coding sequence is TGTGCTAGCAACCATAGTCGCGGGAGGGTCTCCTACGAGCAGTACTTC. Translating it yields CASNHSRGRVSYEQYF. The chain carries TRBV7-7 and TRBJ2-7; 9 nucleotides align to TRBD2. The CDR3 totals 16 residues. Germline CDR1 SSHAT, CDR2 FNYEAQ (reference sequence).

V gene TRBV11-2 combines with J gene TRBJ1-2, with D perhaps TRBD1 (5 bases). CDR1 is SGHAT, CDR2 FQNNGV, per germline. V was clipped by 4 bases and J by 6 bases, with 24 bases between them. The CDR3 runs 17 residues. CDR3 bases: TGTGCCAGCAGCTCTACCCGGGACTTGTACTCAGGGAATGGCTACACCTTC. This translates into CASSSTRDLYSGNGYTF.

V gene TRBV6-6 combines with J gene TRBJ2-7, with 12 positions matching TRBD2. Germline V lookup: CDR1 MNHNY, CDR2 SVGAGI (reference sequence). The CDR3 extends over 16 amino acids. With V trimmed by 5 bases and J by 2 bases, 7 bases remained unmatched. The CDR3 region has the DNA TGTGCCAGCAGTGACTTCCTAGCGGGAGGGCCCTACGAGCAGTACTTC. This codes for CASSDFLAGGPYEQYF.

This clone was observed once. The V and J genes are TRBV19 and TRBJ1-1, with D possibly matching TRBD1 (6 bases). The CDR3 runs to 15 residues. Germline V gives CDR1 LNHDA, CDR2 SQIVND (reference sequence). Deletions cut 7 bases from V and 5 bases from J, with 20 bases between. Here the CDR3 reads CASILQGSLGTEAFF. The CDR3 DNA reads TGTGCCAGTATTCTACAGGGTAGCTTGGGGACTGAAGCTTTCTTT.

The rearrangement joins TRBV27 to TRBJ2-1; no definite D call. Per the germline V gene, CDR1 is MNHEY and CDR2 is SMNVEV (reference sequence). V dropped 3 bases and J dropped 3 bases, with 15 bases sitting between them. The CDR3 totals 16 residues. Here the CDR3 DNA reads TGTGCCAGCAGTTTCCGCAGGTCAGCCCTCTACAATGAGCAGTTCTTC. Translation gives CASSFRRSALYNEQFF.

J is TRBJ1-4 and V is TRBV6-1; maybe TRBD1 (5 bases). Trimming took 7 bases from V and 2 from J, leaving 14 bases between them. Germline V gene sequence: CDR1 MNHNS, CDR2 SASEGT. This CDR3 has 15 residues. The CDR3 DNA reads TGTGCCAGCATCGCCGGACCAGGGACTAATGAAAAACTGTTTTTT. Its translation is CASIAGPGTNEKLFF.

The V gene is TRBV30, the J gene TRBJ2-7, with TRBD1 as a possible D gene (5 bases). CDR1 is GTSNPN, CDR2 SVGIG, per germline (reference sequence). With 3 bases removed from V and 2 bases from J, the gap between germline ends came to 8 bases. The CDR3 is made up of 12 amino acids. The CDR3: CAWSDSTYEQYF. CDR3 nucleotides: TGTGCCTGGAGCGACAGTACCTACGAGCAGTACTTC.

This clone is deemed medium-sized (0.01 to 0.1%). This chain joins TRBV6-1 and TRBJ2-5; 14 bases align to TRBD2. V trimming: 4 bases; J trimming: 4 bases; junction bases outside the gene matches: 2. Germline V gives CDR1 MNHNS, CDR2 SASEGT. This CDR3 region has 15 residues. CDR3 bases: TGTGCCAGCAGTGGACTAGCGGGAGGGCCAGAGACCCAGTACTTC. This translates into CASSGLAGGPETQYF.

The V call is TRBV6-1, the J call TRBJ2-7; TRBD1 agrees at 7 bases. Germline V gene sequence: CDR1 MNHNS, CDR2 SASEGT. There are 12 residues in the CDR3. Trimming at V came to 5 bases and at J to 5 bases, leaving 3 bases not matched to a gene. DNA of the CDR3: TGTGCCAGCAGTTTACAGGGGAACGAGCAGTACTTC. Its protein product is CASSLQGNEQYF.

This clone was picked up a small number of times. The chain couples TRBV5-1 to TRBJ1-3; 7 positions agree with TRBD1. The CDR3 is 16 amino acids. V lost 4 bases to trimming and J lost 2 bases; unmatched junction nucleotides: 9. Germline lookup yields CDR1 SGHRS and CDR2 YFSETQ. CDR3 amino acids: CASSGTGTATGNTIYF. In DNA, the CDR3 is TGCGCCAGCAGCGGAACGGGGACAGCCACTGGAAACACCATATATTTT.

The genes are TRBV5-4 and TRBJ2-7; no firm D call. Germline V CDR1 and CDR2: SGHNT, YYREEE (reference sequence). There are 16 residues in the CDR3. V was cut by 0 bases and J by 2 bases, with 15 bases left in between. The CDR3 protein is CASSLDPPTATYEQYF. In DNA form, the CDR3 reads TGTGCCAGCAGCTTGGATCCCCCAACAGCCACCTACGAGCAGTACTTC.